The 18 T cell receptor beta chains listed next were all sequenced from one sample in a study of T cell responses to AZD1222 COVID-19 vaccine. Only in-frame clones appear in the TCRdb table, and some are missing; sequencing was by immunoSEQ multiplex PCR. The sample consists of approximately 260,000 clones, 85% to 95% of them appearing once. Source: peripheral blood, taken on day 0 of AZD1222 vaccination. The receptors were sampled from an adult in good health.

DNA of the CDR3: TGTGCCAGTAGTATCTCGTGGCAGGGGAACTATGGCTACACCTTC. Its protein is CASSISWQGNYGYTF. The gene calls are TRBV19 and TRBJ1-2, with D maybe TRBD1 (6 bases). V was shortened by 3 bases and J by 2 bases, with 13 bases between the two germline ends. CDR1 is LNHDA, CDR2 SQIVND, per germline (reference sequence). The CDR3 loop spans 15 amino acids.

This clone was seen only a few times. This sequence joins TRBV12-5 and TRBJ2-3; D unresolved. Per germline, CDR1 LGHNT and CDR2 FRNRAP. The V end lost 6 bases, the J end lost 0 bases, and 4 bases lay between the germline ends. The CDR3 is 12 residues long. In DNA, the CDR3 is TGTGCTAGTGGCCCAAGCACAGATACGCAGTATTTT. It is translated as CASGPSTDTQYF.

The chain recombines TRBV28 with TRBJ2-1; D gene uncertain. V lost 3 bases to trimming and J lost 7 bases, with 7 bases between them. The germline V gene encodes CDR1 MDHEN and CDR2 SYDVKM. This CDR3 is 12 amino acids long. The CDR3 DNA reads TGTGCCAGCAGTTTTCGGGTAAATGAGCAGTTCTTC. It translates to CASSFRVNEQFF.

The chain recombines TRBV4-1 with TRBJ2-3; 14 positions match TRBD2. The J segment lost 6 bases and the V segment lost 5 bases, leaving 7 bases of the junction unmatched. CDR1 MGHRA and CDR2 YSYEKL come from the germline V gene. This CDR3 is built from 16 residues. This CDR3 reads CASSTRLAGGLDTQYF. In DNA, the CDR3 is TGCGCCAGCAGCACCCGACTAGCGGGAGGGTTGGATACGCAGTATTTT.

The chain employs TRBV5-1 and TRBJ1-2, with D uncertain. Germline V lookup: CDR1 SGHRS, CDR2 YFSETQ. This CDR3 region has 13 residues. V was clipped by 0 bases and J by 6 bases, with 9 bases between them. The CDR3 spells CASSLVTADGYTF. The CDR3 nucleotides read TGCGCCAGCAGCTTGGTAACTGCGGATGGCTACACCTTC.

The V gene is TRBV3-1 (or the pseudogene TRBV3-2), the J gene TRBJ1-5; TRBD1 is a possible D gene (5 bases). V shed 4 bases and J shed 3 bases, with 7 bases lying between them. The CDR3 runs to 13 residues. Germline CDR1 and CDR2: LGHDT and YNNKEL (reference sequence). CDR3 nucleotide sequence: TGTGCCAGCAGCCCGGGGCTCAATCAGCCCCAGCATTTT. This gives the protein CASSPGLNQPQHF.

Here the CDR3 DNA reads TGTGCCAGCTCGGGGCTGATGAACACTGAAGCTTTCTTT. The encoded protein is CASSGLMNTEAFF. This chain uses TRBV28 with TRBJ1-1; tentatively, D is TRBD1 (5 bases). Germline V gene data show CDR1 as MDHEN and CDR2 as SYDVKM. The CDR3 has 13 amino acids. The V end was cut by 8 bases, the J end by 0 bases, with 10 bases between.

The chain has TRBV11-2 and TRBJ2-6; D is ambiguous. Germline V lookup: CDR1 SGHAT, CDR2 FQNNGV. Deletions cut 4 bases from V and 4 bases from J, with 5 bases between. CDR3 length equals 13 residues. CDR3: CASSSPGANVLTF. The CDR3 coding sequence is TGTGCCAGCAGCTCCCCCGGGGCCAACGTCCTGACTTTC. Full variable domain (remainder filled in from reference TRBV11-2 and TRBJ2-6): EAGVAQSPRYKIIEKRQSVAFWCNPISGHATLYWYQQILGQGPKLLIQFQNNGVVDDSQLPKDRFSAERLKGVDSTLKIQPAKLEDSAVYLCASSSPGANVLTFGAGSRLTVL.

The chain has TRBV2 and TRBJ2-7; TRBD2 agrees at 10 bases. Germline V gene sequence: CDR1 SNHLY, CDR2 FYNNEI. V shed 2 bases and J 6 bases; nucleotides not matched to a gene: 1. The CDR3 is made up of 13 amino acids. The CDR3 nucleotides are TGTGCCAGCAGTGAACTAGCGGGGGTCGAGCAGTACTTC. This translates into CASSELAGVEQYF.

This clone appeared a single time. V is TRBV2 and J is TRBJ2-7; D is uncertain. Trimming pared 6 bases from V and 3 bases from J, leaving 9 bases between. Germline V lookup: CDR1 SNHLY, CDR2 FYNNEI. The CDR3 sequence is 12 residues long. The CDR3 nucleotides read TGTGCCAGCAGGGCTTACAACTACGAGCAGTACTTC. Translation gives CASRAYNYEQYF.

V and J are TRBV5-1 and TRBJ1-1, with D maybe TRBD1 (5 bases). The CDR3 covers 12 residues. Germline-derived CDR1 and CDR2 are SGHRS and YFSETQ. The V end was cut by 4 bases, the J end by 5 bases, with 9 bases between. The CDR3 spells CASSDGGTEAFF. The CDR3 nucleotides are TGCGCCAGCAGCGACGGGGGGACTGAAGCTTTCTTT.

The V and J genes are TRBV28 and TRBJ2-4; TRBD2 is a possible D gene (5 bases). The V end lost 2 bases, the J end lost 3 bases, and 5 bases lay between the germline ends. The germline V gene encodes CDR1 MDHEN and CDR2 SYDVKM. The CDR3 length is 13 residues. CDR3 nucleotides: TGTGCCAGCAGTTTACGGGACAAAAACATTCAGTACTTC. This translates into CASSLRDKNIQYF.

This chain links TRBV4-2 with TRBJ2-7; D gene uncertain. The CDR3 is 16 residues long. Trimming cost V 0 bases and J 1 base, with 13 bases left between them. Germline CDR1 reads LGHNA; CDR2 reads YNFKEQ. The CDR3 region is CASSQDWASPSYEQYF. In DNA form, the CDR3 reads TGTGCCAGCAGCCAAGATTGGGCGTCTCCTTCCTACGAGCAGTACTTC.

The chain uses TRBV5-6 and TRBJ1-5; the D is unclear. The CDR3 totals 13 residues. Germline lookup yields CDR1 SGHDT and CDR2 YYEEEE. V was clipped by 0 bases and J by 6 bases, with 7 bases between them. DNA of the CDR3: TGTGCCAGCAGCTTGGGTGTCAGTCAGCCCCAGCATTTT. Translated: CASSLGVSQPQHF.

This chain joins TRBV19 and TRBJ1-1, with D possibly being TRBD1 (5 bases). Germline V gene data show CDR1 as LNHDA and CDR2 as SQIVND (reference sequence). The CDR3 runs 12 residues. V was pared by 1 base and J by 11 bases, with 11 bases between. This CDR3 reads CASSIAGGVAFF. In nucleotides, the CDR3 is TGTGCCAGTAGTATAGCTGGGGGAGTCGCTTTCTTT.

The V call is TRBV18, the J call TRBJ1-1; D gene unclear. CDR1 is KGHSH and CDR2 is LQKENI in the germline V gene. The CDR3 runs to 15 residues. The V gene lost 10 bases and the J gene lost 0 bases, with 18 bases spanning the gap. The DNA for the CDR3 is TGTGCCACCTTGGATCTGGCGAACATGAACACTGAAGCTTTCTTT. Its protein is CATLDLANMNTEAFF. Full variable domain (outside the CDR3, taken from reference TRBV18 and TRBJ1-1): NAGVMQNPRHLVRRRGQEARLRCSPMKGHSHVYWYRQLPEEGLKFMVYLQKENIIDESGMPKERFSAEFPKEGPSILRIQQVVRGDSAAYFCATLDLANMNTEAFFGQGTRLTVV.

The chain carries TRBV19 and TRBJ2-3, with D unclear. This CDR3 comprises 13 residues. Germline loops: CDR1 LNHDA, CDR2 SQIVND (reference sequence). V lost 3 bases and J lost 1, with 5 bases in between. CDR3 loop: CASSMVRTDTQYF. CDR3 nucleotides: TGTGCCAGTAGTATGGTCCGCACAGATACGCAGTATTTT.

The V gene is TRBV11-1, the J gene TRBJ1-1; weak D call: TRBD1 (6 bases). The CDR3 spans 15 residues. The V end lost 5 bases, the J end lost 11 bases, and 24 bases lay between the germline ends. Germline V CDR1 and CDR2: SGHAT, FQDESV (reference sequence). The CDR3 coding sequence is TGTGCCAGCAGCCCCCGTCGAAGGGGGGTAGAGGAGGCTTTCTTT. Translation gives CASSPRRRGVEEAFF.